This entry is about one TCR beta chain. The method was immunoSEQ multiplex PCR; TCRdb's version includes in-frame clones alone and lacks a portion of them. The data contain about 52,000 clones, 86% of them seen just once; the ten biggest clones take up around 2.8%. The sample originates from a study of T cells after posttransplantation cyclophosphamide. The germline gives CDR1 MNHEY, CDR2 SVGAGI. This CDR3 region has 14 residues. Deletions cut 7 bases from V and 1 base from J, with 12 bases between. The sequence came from a man under 40 with a blood cancer, CMV-positive, and with a related stem cell donor. The genes are TRBV6-5 and TRBJ2-3; D ambiguous. The source material was PBMCs. The CDR3 DNA follows: TGTGCCAGCATCCACAGCAACTGCACAGATACGCAGTATTTT. Protein sequence: CASIHSNCTDTQYF.